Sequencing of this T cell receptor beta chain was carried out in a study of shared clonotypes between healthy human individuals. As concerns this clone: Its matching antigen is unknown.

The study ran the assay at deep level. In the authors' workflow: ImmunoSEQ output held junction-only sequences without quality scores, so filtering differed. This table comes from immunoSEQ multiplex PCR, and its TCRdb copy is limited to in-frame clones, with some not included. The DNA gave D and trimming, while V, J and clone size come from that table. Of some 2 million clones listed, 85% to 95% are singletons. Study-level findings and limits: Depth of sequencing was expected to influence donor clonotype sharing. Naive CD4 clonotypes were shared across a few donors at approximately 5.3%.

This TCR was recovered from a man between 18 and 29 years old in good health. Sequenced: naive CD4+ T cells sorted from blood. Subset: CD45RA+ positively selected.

The CDR3, as DNA: TGTGCCAGCACCCTCCTCGACTTTACTAGCACAGATACGCAGTATTTT. It encodes CASTLLDFTSTDTQYF. The rearrangement links TRBV2 to TRBJ2-3, with D unclear. V was cut by 7 bases and J by 0 bases, with 17 bases left in between. CDR1 and CDR2 from the germline V gene are SNHLY and FYNNEI. The CDR3 runs to 16 residues.